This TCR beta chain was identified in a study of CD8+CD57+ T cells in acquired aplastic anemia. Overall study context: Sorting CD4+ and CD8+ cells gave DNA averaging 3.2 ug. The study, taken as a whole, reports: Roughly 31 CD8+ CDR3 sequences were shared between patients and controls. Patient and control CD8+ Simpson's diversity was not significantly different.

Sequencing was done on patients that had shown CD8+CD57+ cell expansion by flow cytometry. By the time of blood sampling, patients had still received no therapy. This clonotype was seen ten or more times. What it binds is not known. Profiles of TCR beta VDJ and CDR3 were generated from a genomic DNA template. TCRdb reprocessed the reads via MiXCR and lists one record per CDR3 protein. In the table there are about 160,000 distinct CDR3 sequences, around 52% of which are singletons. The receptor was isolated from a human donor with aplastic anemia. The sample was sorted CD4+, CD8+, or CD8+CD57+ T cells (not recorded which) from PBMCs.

In nucleotides, the CDR3 is TGTGCCACCAGTGATTTGAGCCAGGGGGACGCGGATACGCAGTATTTT. It encodes CATSDLSQGDADTQYF. The J gene is TRBJ2-3, the V gene TRBV24-1, with 7 nucleotides matching TRBD1. CDR1 KGHDR and CDR2 SFDVKD come from the germline V gene. V lost 0 bases and J lost 6; bases outside the gene matches: 8. This CDR3 contains 16 residues.